These T cell receptor beta chains were read from a single sample in a study of tumor-infiltrating lymphocytes in primary liver carcinoma. TCRdb used MiXCR to reprocess the multiplex PCR reads, holding one entry per CDR3 protein. The data hold some 320,000 distinct CDR3 sequences, with roughly two thirds observed a single time. Sequencing used peripheral blood. The receptors were gathered from a middle-aged man with primary liver carcinoma and hepatitis B virus infection. The CDR3 runs from the conserved cysteine through the conserved F or W. Fields, in order: D gene, V gene, J gene, clone size, CDR3 protein, CDR3 DNA. The D gene is left open where the match is weak. Not every row has a clone size; where given, it reads once, few, many or a size class.

TRBD2,TRBV29-1,TRBJ2-7,many,CSVVRTSGYEQYF,TGCAGCGTTGTTCGGACTAGCGGCTACGAGCAGTACTTC
.,TRBV11-2,TRBJ2-5,medium-sized,CASSLTLRGTQYF,TGTGCCAGCAGCTTAACGCTCCGGGGGACCCAGTACTTC
.,TRBV7-9,TRBJ2-5,few,CASSQDISQETQYF,TGTGCCAGCAGCCAGGACATCTCCCAAGAGACCCAGTACTTC
.,TRBV4-1,TRBJ2-7,.,CASSRERGRGYEQYF,TGCGCCAGCAGCCGAGAACGGGGTAGGGGCTACGAGCAGTACTTC
.,TRBV10-3,TRBJ1-1,.,CTISPRGGTDTEAFF,TGTACCATCAGCCCAAGAGGAGGCACGGACACTGAAGCTTTCTTT
.,TRBV24-1,TRBJ1-1,.,CATSAGTWGTEAFF,TGTGCCACCAGCGCGGGGACCTGGGGCACTGAAGCTTTCTTT
TRBD1,TRBV29-1,TRBJ1-5,many,CSVEMGQGALSNQPQHF,TGCAGCGTTGAAATGGGACAGGGGGCCCTAAGCAATCAGCCCCAGCATTTT
.,TRBV4-1,TRBJ2-5,.,CASSQGTRVQETQYF,TGCGCCAGTAGCCAAGGGACAAGGGTACAAGAGACCCAGTACTTC
TRBD2,TRBV5-4,TRBJ2-1,.,CPSSGAGGSYNEQFF,TGTCCCAGCAGCGGAGCGGGGGGCTCCTACAATGAGCAGTTCTTC
TRBD1,TRBV4-1,TRBJ1-2,.,CGSSRLLGQGITGVANYCYTF,TGCGGCAGCAGCCGACTACTTGGACAGGGAATAACGGGAGTGGCTAACTATTGCTACACCTTC
.,TRBV4-1,TRBJ2-1,.,CASSQVPTSPTYGQFF,TGCGCCAGCAGCCAAGTCCCGACTAGTCCCACGTATGGGCAGTTCTTC
.,TRBV5-1,TRBJ2-7,few,CASNDQAGRPTKEQYF,TGCGCCAGCAACGACCAAGCGGGCCGACCTACGAAGGAGCAGTACTTC
TRBD1,TRBV11-2,TRBJ2-1,.,CASTVDRDDEQFF,TGTGCCAGCACCGTGGACAGGGACGATGAGCAGTTCTTC
.,TRBV11-1,TRBJ2-1,.,CASSPRVADSYDKQFF,TGTGCCAGCAGCCCTCGGGTGGCGGACTCCTACGATAAGCAGTTCTTC